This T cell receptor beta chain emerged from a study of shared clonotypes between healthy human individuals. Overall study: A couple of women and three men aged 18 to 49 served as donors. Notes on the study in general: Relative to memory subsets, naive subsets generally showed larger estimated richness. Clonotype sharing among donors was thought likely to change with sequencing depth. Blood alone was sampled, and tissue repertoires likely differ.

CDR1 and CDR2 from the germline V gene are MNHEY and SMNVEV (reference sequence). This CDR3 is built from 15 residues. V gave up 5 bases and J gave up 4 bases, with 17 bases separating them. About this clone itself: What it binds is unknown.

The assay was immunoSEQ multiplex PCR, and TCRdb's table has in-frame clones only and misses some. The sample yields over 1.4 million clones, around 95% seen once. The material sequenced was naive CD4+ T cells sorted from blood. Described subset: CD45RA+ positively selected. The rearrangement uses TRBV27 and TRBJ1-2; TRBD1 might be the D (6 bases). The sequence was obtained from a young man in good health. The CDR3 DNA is TGTGCCAGCAGTCCCTACACAGGGACCTCCTATGGCTACACCTTC. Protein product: CASSPYTGTSYGYTF.